Given below is one T cell receptor (beta chain) in context. Its antigen is not known. This entry is derived from a study of shared clonotypes between healthy human individuals. Clones were sequenced by immunoSEQ multiplex PCR, and TCRdb holds only the in-frame ones, with some missing. The sample has some 2,500,000 clones, more than 85% seen once. Broader study findings: Estimated richness was generally greater in naive than memory subsets.

V dropped 5 bases and J dropped 2; count of bases not matched to a gene: 2. This CDR3 has 15 residues. Germline CDR1 and CDR2: SGHTA and FQGNSA. The TCR comes from a young man in good health. Some clones in this sample may be carry-over from other donors' samples. Sample: naive CD4+ T cells from PBMCs. This sample's subset: CD45RA+ positively selected. The rearrangement links TRBV7-2 to TRBJ2-1; 11 bases are a match to TRBD2. DNA for the CDR3: TGTGCCAGCAGCGTTAGCGGGAGGGCCTACAATGAGCAGTTCTTC. This encodes CASSVSGRAYNEQFF.